This T cell receptor beta chain was sequenced in a study of a mutant IDH1 vaccine in newly diagnosed glioma. The overall study: Eight vaccine injections were given to patients in weeks 1, 3, 5, 7, 11, 15, 19 and 23.

With respect to this clone: Its target is unknown.

Documented time point: week 23, last vaccination. What each vaccine dose contained was 300 ug of mutant IDH1 20-mer peptide, accompanied by topical imiquimod. TCRdb's table, derived via immunoSEQ multiplex PCR, lists solely in-frame clones and lacks some. Seen here are 50,000 to 65,000 clones, about 90% observed once, and the top ten hold 1.1% to 1.5%. The CDR3 is 13 amino acids. V shed 8 bases and J shed 4 bases, with 14 bases lying between them. The germline V gene encodes CDR1 MNHNY and CDR2 SVGAGI (reference sequence). This receptor was identified in a man aged 40-49 years with glioma. The rearrangement joins TRBV6-6 to TRBJ1-2; D might be TRBD1 (5 bases). This specimen consisted of PBMCs, obtained from a glioma patient whose treatment included an IDH1 peptide vaccine. CDR3 residues: CASLDSHLYGYTF. The CDR3, as DNA: TGTGCCAGCCTTGACAGCCACCTCTATGGCTACACCTTC.